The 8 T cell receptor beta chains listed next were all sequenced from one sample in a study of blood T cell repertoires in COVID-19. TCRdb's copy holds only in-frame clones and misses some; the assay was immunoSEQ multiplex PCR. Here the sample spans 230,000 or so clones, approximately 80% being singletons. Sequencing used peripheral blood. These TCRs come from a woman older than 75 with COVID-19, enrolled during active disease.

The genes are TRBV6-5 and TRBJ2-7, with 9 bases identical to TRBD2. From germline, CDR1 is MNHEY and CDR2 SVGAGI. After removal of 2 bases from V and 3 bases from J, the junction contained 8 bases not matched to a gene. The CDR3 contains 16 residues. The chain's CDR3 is CASSYRWLAGVYEQYF. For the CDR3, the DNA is TGTGCCAGCAGTTACCGCTGGTTAGCGGGAGTCTACGAGCAGTACTTC.

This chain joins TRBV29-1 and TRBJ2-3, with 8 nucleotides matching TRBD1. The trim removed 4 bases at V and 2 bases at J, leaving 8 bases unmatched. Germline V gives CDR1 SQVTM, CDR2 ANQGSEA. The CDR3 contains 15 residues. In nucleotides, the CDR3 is TGCAGCGTTGGACCTGCAGGGGGCAACACAGATACGCAGTATTTT. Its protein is CSVGPAGGNTDTQYF.

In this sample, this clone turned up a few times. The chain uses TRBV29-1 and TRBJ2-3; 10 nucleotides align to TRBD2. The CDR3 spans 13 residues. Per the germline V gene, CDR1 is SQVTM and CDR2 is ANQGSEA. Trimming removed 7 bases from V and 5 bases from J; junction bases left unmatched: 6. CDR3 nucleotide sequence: TGCAGCGCTTTAGCGGGAGGTCAAGATACGCAGTATTTT. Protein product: CSALAGGQDTQYF.

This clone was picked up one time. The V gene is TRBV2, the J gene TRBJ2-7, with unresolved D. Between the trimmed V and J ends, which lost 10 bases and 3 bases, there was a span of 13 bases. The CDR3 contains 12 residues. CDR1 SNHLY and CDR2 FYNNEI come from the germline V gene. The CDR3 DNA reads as TGTGCCACCTCATACCCGGTCTACGAGCAGTACTTC. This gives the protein CATSYPVYEQYF.

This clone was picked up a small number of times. CDR3 coding DNA: TGTGCCAGCAGCTTAGGTGGGCCTAATGAAAAACTGTTTTTT. Its protein product is CASSLGGPNEKLFF. This sequence joins TRBV7-3 and TRBJ1-4, with D unresolved. There are 14 residues in the CDR3. V was pared by 2 bases and J by 3 bases, with 7 bases between. CDR1 and CDR2 (germline): SGHTA, FQGTGA.

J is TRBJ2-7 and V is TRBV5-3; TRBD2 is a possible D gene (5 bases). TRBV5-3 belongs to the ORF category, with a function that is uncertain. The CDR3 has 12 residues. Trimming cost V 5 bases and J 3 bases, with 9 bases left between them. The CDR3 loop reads CARSPGYYEQYF. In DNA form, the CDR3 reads TGTGCCAGAAGTCCGGGATACTACGAGCAGTACTTC.

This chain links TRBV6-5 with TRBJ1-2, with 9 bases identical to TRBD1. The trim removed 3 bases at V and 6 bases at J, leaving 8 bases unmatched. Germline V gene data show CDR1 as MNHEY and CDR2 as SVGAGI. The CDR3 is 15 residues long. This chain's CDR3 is CASSYGGGQGHGYTF. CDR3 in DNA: TGTGCCAGCAGTTATGGAGGAGGACAGGGGCATGGCTACACCTTC.

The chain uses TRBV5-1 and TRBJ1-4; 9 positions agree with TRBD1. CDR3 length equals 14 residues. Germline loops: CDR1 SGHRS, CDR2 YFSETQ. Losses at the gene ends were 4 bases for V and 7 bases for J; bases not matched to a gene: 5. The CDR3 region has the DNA TGCGCCAGCAGCCGGGGACAGGGCGGTGAAAAACTGTTTTTT. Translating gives CASSRGQGGEKLFF.